These 17 T cell receptor beta chains were all obtained from the same sample, sequenced in a study of blood T cells in healthy people across ages. Next came a second PCR, run for about 7 to 12 cycles, which used a sample-barcoded 5' primer along with a J-beta primer mix. TCRdb analysed the 5' RACE reads with MiXCR anew, one entry per CDR3 protein. The table includes 1.5 million to 2 million distinct CDR3 sequences, roughly 52% detected once. The sequencing sample was made of blood. These receptors came from a woman in her 40s in good health.

This chain connects TRBV20-1 to TRBJ2-5, with 11 nucleotides matching TRBD2. The germline gives CDR1 DFQATT, CDR2 SNEGSKA (reference sequence). J was trimmed by 0 bases and V by 2 bases; bases with no gene match: 5. This CDR3 spans 16 amino acids. CDR3 sequence: CSARPGTSGNQETQYF. The CDR3, as DNA: TGCAGTGCTAGACCCGGGACTAGCGGCAACCAAGAGACCCAGTACTTC.

This clonotype appeared a few times. J is TRBJ2-3 and V is TRBV29-1, with 7 bases aligning to TRBD2. V lost 7 bases and J lost 3; bases outside the gene matches: 4. CDR3 length: 12 residues. Per the germline V gene, CDR1 is SQVTM and CDR2 is ANQGSEA. The CDR3, as DNA: TGCAGCGCTGCAGCGGGGACAGATACGCAGTATTTT. Its translation: CSAAAGTDTQYF.

The chain has TRBV3-1 and TRBJ2-7; possibly TRBD2 for D (6 bases). This CDR3 has 17 amino acids. V was clipped by 1 base and J by 1 base, with 17 bases between them. Germline CDR1 and CDR2: LGHDT and YNNKEL (reference sequence). In nucleotides, the CDR3 is TGTGCCAGCAGCCAAGGCTTCGGGAGAATGGGATCCTACGAGCAGTACTTC. This codes for CASSQGFGRMGSYEQYF.

The chain couples TRBV3-1 to TRBJ2-7; no clear D. V lost 4 bases, J lost 2 bases, and 9 bases lay in between. CDR1 is LGHDT, CDR2 YNNKEL, per germline (reference sequence). This CDR3 has 13 residues. This CDR3 is CASSRPVPYEQYF. The DNA for the CDR3 is TGTGCCAGCAGCCGACCCGTCCCCTACGAGCAGTACTTC.

The chain carries TRBV12-3 or TRBV12-4 and TRBJ1-2; 10 bases agree with TRBD1. V was pared by 11 bases and J by 5 bases, with 5 bases of the junction left unmatched. The CDR3 length is 12 residues. Here the CDR3 reads CAGGDRGYGYTF. The CDR3 DNA reads as TGTGCCGGGGGGGACAGGGGTTATGGCTACACCTTC.

The gene calls are TRBV20-1 and TRBJ1-1, with a possible D match to TRBD1 (5 bases). Germline CDR1 is DFQATT and CDR2 is SNEGSKA (reference sequence). V lost 3 bases, J lost 4 bases, and 9 bases lay in between. The CDR3 covers 12 residues. DNA for the CDR3: TGCAGTGCTAGGGGGGGTATCACTGAAGCTTTCTTT. It specifies CSARGGITEAFF.

The table lists this clonotype with a few counts. The chain combines TRBV7-2 with TRBJ1-1; tentative D call: TRBD1 (5 bases). Germline-derived CDR1 and CDR2 are SGHTA and FQGNSA. This CDR3 comprises 15 residues. V lost 5 bases and J lost 7, with 20 bases in between. The CDR3 region has the DNA TGTGCCAGCAGCATAACAGGTAGTCTGGGAGTTGAAGCTTTCTTT. Protein: CASSITGSLGVEAFF.

The chain is built from TRBV4-3 and TRBJ2-5, with 7 nucleotides matching TRBD2. The J segment lost 3 bases and the V segment lost 2 bases, leaving 6 bases of the junction unmatched. CDR1 and CDR2 (germline): LGHNA, YSLEER. There are 15 residues in the CDR3. CDR3 DNA: TGCGCCAGCAGCCAACGTTGGGGGGGGGAAGAGACCCAGTACTTC. It is translated as CASSQRWGGEETQYF.

The chain uses TRBV20-1 and TRBJ2-5, with D uncertain. The V and J ends lost 6 bases and 4 bases respectively, with 24 bases between them. CDR1 and CDR2 from the germline V gene are DFQATT and SNEGSKA (reference sequence). CDR3 size: 16 residues. The CDR3 coding sequence is TGCAGTGCCCGACCCAATCCTACTAAGGGTGGAGAGACCCAGTACTTC. Amino acid sequence: CSARPNPTKGGETQYF.

This clonotype was seen only a few times. The chain has TRBV28 and TRBJ1-5, with D hard to call. V was clipped by 3 bases and J by 0 bases, with 6 bases between them. CDR3 length equals 14 residues. In germline, CDR1 is MDHEN, CDR2 SYDVKM. The CDR3 sequence is CASSFGDSNQPQHF. The CDR3 region has the DNA TGTGCCAGCAGTTTTGGGGATAGCAATCAGCCCCAGCATTTT.

The CDR3 loop is CSATDRGTSNQPQHF. DNA of the CDR3: TGCAGTGCTACTGACAGGGGGACTAGCAATCAGCCCCAGCATTTT. The chain is built from TRBV20-1 and TRBJ1-5, with 9 bases aligning to TRBD1. There are 15 residues in the CDR3. Germline CDR1 DFQATT, CDR2 SNEGSKA (reference sequence). With V trimmed by 4 bases and J by 0 bases, 4 bases remained unmatched.

This clonotype came up once. V is TRBV6-1 and J is TRBJ2-7, with D unresolved. Germline V gives CDR1 MNHNS, CDR2 SASEGT. This CDR3 is built from 12 residues. With 4 bases removed from V and 5 bases from J, the gap between germline ends came to 9 bases. The CDR3 DNA sequence: TGTGCCAGCAGTGTTCGTAGGAACGAGCAGTACTTC. This translates into CASSVRRNEQYF.

J is TRBJ2-7 and V is TRBV20-1; 8 bases agree with TRBD2. The CDR3 runs to 14 residues. With V trimmed by 5 bases and J by 7 bases, 13 bases remained unmatched. Germline V lookup: CDR1 DFQATT, CDR2 SNEGSKA (reference sequence). As DNA, the CDR3 is TGCAGTGCTTTAAGCGGGGGCGCCTACAATGAGCAGTACTTC. As protein: CSALSGGAYNEQYF.

This clonotype occurred a few times. The rearrangement joins TRBV29-1 to TRBJ1-2; D uncertain. V lost 1 base to trimming and J lost 2 bases, with 11 bases between them. The CDR3 runs 14 residues. Germline V lookup: CDR1 SQVTM, CDR2 ANQGSEA. The CDR3 DNA reads as TGCAGCGTTGAAGGGACGGACGTGAACTATGGCTACACCTTC. It translates to CSVEGTDVNYGYTF. Drawing the rest from reference TRBV29-1 and TRBJ1-2, the complete variable domain is SAVISQKPSRDICQRGTSLTIQCQVDSQVTMMFWYRQQPGQSLTLIATANQGSEATYESGFVIDKFPISRPNLTFSTLTVSNMSPEDSSIYLCSVEGTDVNYGYTFGSGTRLTVV.

V is TRBV13 and J is TRBJ1-2, with D possibly matching TRBD1 (5 bases). V lost 3 bases, J lost 0 bases, and 11 bases lay in between. The CDR3 length is 15 residues. Per germline, CDR1 PRHDT and CDR2 FYEKMQ (reference sequence). The CDR3 sequence: CASSLGPSANYGYTF. CDR3 nucleotides: TGTGCCAGCAGCTTGGGACCTTCAGCTAACTATGGCTACACCTTC.

This clonotype has just a few counts. This chain links TRBV27 with TRBJ1-6; D is perhaps TRBD1 (5 bases). In germline, CDR1 is MNHEY, CDR2 SMNVEV (reference sequence). With 11 bases removed from V and 0 bases from J, the gap between germline ends came to 14 bases. This CDR3 is built from 15 residues. The DNA for the CDR3 is TGTGCCTCTAGGGGCCTTAGCTCCTATAATTCACCCCTCCACTTT. Its translation is CASRGLSSYNSPLHF.

Points on this clonotype: One end of the junction does not line up with germline, which may come from a read error. The chain carries TRBV20-1 and TRBJ1-2; perhaps TRBD1 as D (5 bases). In germline, CDR1 is DFQATT, CDR2 SNEGSKA (reference sequence). This CDR3 comprises 14 residues. The CDR3 coding sequence is TGCAGCGCTAGAGATCATCAGGGTCTGGGTGGCTACACCTTC. Translating gives CSARDHQGLGGYTF.